Listed below are T cell receptor beta chains from one sample, sequenced in a study of blood T cell repertoires in COVID-19. Method: immunoSEQ multiplex PCR; TCRdb's copy keeps in-frame clones and lacks some. The data show about 250,000 clones, about nine tenths seen once. Material: peripheral blood. These receptors came from a woman aged 60 to 75 who had recovered from COVID-19. CDR3s include the opening cysteine and the closing phenylalanine or tryptophan.

cdr3_aa	v_call	j_call
CASSPRGAGYTGELFF	TRBV7-6	TRBJ2-2
CASSYPGQFYEQYF	TRBV28	TRBJ2-7
CANLRDRSYNEQFF	TRBV2	TRBJ2-1
CASTGQGYSYGYTF	TRBV3-1/TRBV3-2	TRBJ1-2
CASSIEGQGLQPQHF	TRBV19	TRBJ1-5
CASSQDSLVASYNEQFF	TRBV4-3	TRBJ2-1
CASSEAGGGRQPQHF	TRBV2	TRBJ1-5
CASAFGREGETQYF	TRBV2	TRBJ2-5
CASSVSGYNEQFF	TRBV9	TRBJ2-1
CASSQGGTGSYEQYF	TRBV3-1/TRBV3-2	TRBJ2-7
CASSIRQGKNEKLFF	TRBV9	TRBJ1-4
CASSLSGGVDTQYF	TRBV7-3	TRBJ2-3
CASSSTAGQPQHF	TRBV7-2	TRBJ1-5
CASSLLQDPNTEAFF	TRBV18	TRBJ1-1
CASTIGLAGANQRFF	TRBV19	TRBJ2-1
CASSAGGQVSHEQYF	TRBV9	TRBJ2-7
CASSERGGLEVEQYF	TRBV6-1	TRBJ2-7
CASSDYPRDRGTFGYGYTF	TRBV6-1	TRBJ1-2
CAISEGAPAGEKLFF	TRBV10-3	TRBJ1-4
CASSQWDRGTEAFF	TRBV23-1	TRBJ1-1
CATSDSPPEGSSPLHF	TRBV24-1	TRBJ1-6
CASSQDSYGTGLWPQHF	TRBV4-3	TRBJ1-5
CASSERAGGPGTQYF	TRBV2	TRBJ2-3